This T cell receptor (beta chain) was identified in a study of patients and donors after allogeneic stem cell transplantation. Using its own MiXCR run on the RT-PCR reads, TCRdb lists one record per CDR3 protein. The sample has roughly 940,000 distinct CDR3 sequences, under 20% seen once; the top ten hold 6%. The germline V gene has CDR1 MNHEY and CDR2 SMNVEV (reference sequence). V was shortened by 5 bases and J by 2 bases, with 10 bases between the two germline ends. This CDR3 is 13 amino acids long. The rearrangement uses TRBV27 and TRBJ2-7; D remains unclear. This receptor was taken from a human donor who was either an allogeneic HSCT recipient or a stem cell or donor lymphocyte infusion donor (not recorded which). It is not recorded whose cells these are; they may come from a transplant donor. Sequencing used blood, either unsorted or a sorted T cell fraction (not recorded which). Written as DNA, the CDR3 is TGTGCCAGCAGTGTCAGGTCTACCTACGAGCAGTACTTC. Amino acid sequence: CASSVRSTYEQYF.